The rows below give T cell receptor beta chains drawn from one sample of a study of blood T cell repertoires in COVID-19. Some clones are missing from TCRdb's copy, which holds only in-frame ones; the method was immunoSEQ multiplex PCR. The sample has about 26,000 clones; about four fifths are singletons. The source material was peripheral blood. These receptors were taken from a man older than 75 with active or convalescent COVID-19. CDR3s include the opening cysteine and the closing phenylalanine or tryptophan. A D gene is named only where the DNA matches it firmly. Only part of the rows carry a size: once, few, many, or a class if the clone is expanded.

>TRBJ2-7|NA|14|TRBV4-1|NA
CASSQGLHEDEQYF
TGCGCCAGCAGCCAGGGGCTGCATGAGGACGAGCAGTACTTC
>TRBJ2-7|TRBD1|17|TRBV7-6|few
CASSSSRDRAISYEQYF
TGTGCCAGCAGCTCCTCGAGAGACAGGGCGATCTCCTACGAGCAGTACTTC
>TRBJ1-2|NA|16|TRBV5-5|NA
CASSLAPGQANYGYTF
TGTGCCAGCAGCTTGGCGCCAGGGCAAGCTAACTATGGCTACACCTTC
>TRBJ2-5|TRBD1|16|TRBV18|NA
CASSHYGTGRQETQYF
TGTGCCAGCTCACACTACGGGACAGGACGCCAAGAGACCCAGTACTTC
>TRBJ2-1|TRBD1|15|TRBV5-4|NA
CASSMGQGTYNEQFF
TGTGCCAGCAGTATGGGACAGGGCACCTACAATGAGCAGTTCTTC
>TRBJ2-3|NA|12|TRBV27|NA
CASSPNRDTQYF
TGTGCCAGCAGCCCAAACAGAGATACGCAGTATTTT
>TRBJ1-2|NA|13|TRBV27|NA
CASAFDRYYGYTF
TGTGCCAGCGCCTTCGACAGGTACTATGGCTACACCTTC
>TRBJ2-3|TRBD1|17|TRBV5-5|NA
CASSQIAGTGGTDTQYF
TGTGCCAGCAGCCAGATCGCCGGGACAGGGGGCACAGATACGCAGTATTTT
>TRBJ2-1|NA|12|TRBV3-1/TRBV3-2|NA
CASSLQGNEQFF
TGTGCCAGCAGTCTGCAGGGAAATGAGCAGTTCTTC
>TRBJ1-5|TRBD1|16|TRBV12-5|NA
CASGRDSVRVYQPQHF
TGTGCTAGTGGACGGGACAGCGTCAGGGTATATCAGCCCCAGCATTTT
>TRBJ1-3|NA|14|TRBV4-2|NA
CASSQGYSGNTIYF
TGTGCCAGCAGCCAAGGCTACTCTGGAAACACCATATATTTT
>TRBJ1-1|TRBD1|13|TRBV19|NA
CASSPGTGLEAFF
TGTGCCAGTAGTCCGGGGACAGGGTTAGAAGCTTTCTTT
>TRBJ2-1|TRBD1|14|TRBV6-5|NA
CASSPGTAYNEQFF
TGTGCCAGCAGCCCCGGGACAGCCTACAATGAGCAGTTCTTC
>TRBJ1-5|NA|13|TRBV6-5|NA
CASSSGVWQPQHF
TGTGCCAGCAGTTCAGGGGTCTGGCAGCCCCAGCATTTT
>TRBJ2-5|TRBD2|17|TRBV7-9|NA
CASSLKGLAMILETQYF
TGTGCCAGCAGCTTAAAAGGACTAGCGATGATACTTGAGACCCAGTACTTC
>TRBJ2-6|NA|18|TRBV19|NA
CASSNSGNYRAGANVLTF
TGTGCCAGTAGTAATTCGGGGAATTACAGAGCTGGGGCCAACGTCCTGACTTTC
>TRBJ1-1|NA|16|TRBV12-5|NA
CASGLVHPRSPTEAFF
TGTGCTAGTGGTTTGGTACATCCACGTTCCCCCACTGAAGCTTTCTTT
>TRBJ2-7|TRBD1|14|TRBV5-4|once
CASSLDRGRNEQYF
TGTGCCAGCAGCTTAGACAGGGGGCGAAACGAGCAGTACTTC
>TRBJ2-1|NA|15|TRBV6-5|once
CASSYDRKSYNEQFF
TGTGCCAGCAGTTACGACAGGAAATCCTACAATGAGCAGTTCTTC
>TRBJ2-3|TRBD1|14|TRBV6-5|NA
CASSYSQGANTQYF
TGTGCCAGCAGCTACTCCCAGGGGGCGAATACGCAGTATTTT
>TRBJ1-5|TRBD1|16|TRBV27|few
CASSRMDRGGNQPQHF
TGTGCCAGCAGCCGCATGGACAGGGGTGGCAATCAGCCCCAGCATTTT
>TRBJ1-5|TRBD1|17|TRBV3-1/TRBV3-2|NA
CASSQERGTGADQPQHF
TGTGCCAGCAGCCAAGAAAGAGGGACAGGGGCAGATCAGCCCCAGCATTTT
>TRBJ1-6|NA|12|TRBV19|NA
CASSSYNSPLHF
TGTGCCAGTAGTTCGTATAATTCACCCCTCCACTTT
>TRBJ2-2|TRBD2|17|TRBV15|NA
CATSVAGEVWNTGELFF
TGTGCCACCAGCGTAGCGGGAGAGGTCTGGAACACCGGGGAGCTGTTTTTT
>TRBJ1-6|NA|14|TRBV4-2|few
CASSQSGVYSPLHF
TGTGCCAGCAGCCAATCAGGGGTTTATTCACCCCTCCACTTT
>TRBJ2-5|TRBD2|17|TRBV4-2|NA
CASSQETLSSGRKTQYF
TGTGCCAGCAGCCAAGAAACCCTCTCTAGCGGGAGAAAGACCCAGTACTTC
>TRBJ2-7|TRBD2|17|TRBV18|once
CASSPGTSGTSSYEQYF
TGTGCCAGCTCACCAGGGACTAGCGGGACAAGCTCCTACGAGCAGTACTTC
>TRBJ2-7|TRBD2|14|TRBV7-2|NA
CASSFVLAAYEQYF
TGTGCCAGCAGCTTTGTACTAGCGGCCTACGAGCAGTACTTC
>TRBJ1-6|TRBD1|16|TRBV27|NA
CASSAKPTGGASPLHF
TGTGCCAGCAGTGCCAAGCCCACAGGGGGGGCTTCACCCCTCCACTTT
>TRBJ2-7|NA|13|TRBV7-2|NA
CASSLAAAYEQYF
TGTGCCAGCAGCTTAGCGGCTGCTTACGAGCAGTACTTC
>TRBJ1-2|NA|16|TRBV28|NA
CASSLGGGGPNYGYTF
TGTGCCAGCAGTTTAGGTGGGGGGGGCCCTAACTATGGCTACACCTTC
>TRBJ2-1|TRBD2|17|TRBV7-9|large
CASSLSGSGGAGNEQFF
TGTGCCAGCAGCTTATCCGGTAGCGGGGGGGCGGGAAATGAGCAGTTCTTC
>TRBJ1-2|NA|15|TRBV11-2|NA
CASRGLKQADYGYTF
TGTGCCAGCAGGGGACTTAAACAGGCTGACTATGGCTACACCTTC
>TRBJ2-6|TRBD1|16|TRBV24-1|NA
CATSDPTGAGANVLTF
TGTGCCACCAGTGATCCAACAGGGGCAGGGGCCAACGTCCTGACTTTC
>TRBJ2-5|NA|14|TRBV7-2|NA
CASSLEAGLETQYF
TGTGCCAGCAGCTTAGAGGCAGGGCTGGAGACCCAGTACTTC
>TRBJ2-5|NA|16|TRBV5-4|NA
CASSSAVDRGGETQYF
TGTGCCAGCAGTTCAGCCGTGGACAGAGGAGGAGAGACCCAGTACTTC
>TRBJ1-6|NA|13|TRBV2|NA
CASSVTGGSPLHF
TGTGCCAGCAGTGTGACAGGCGGGTCACCCCTCCACTTT
>TRBJ1-6|TRBD1|15|TRBV6-6|NA
CASSSGQGGNSPLHF
TGTGCCAGCAGTTCTGGACAGGGTGGGAATTCACCCCTCCACTTT
>TRBJ2-2|NA|18|TRBV28|once
CASSFFKPGHPNTGELFF
TGTGCCAGCAGTTTTTTTAAACCGGGACACCCGAACACCGGGGAGCTGTTTTTT
>TRBJ2-5|NA|12|TRBV6-5|NA
CAIGGGAETQYF
TGTGCCATTGGAGGGGGCGCAGAGACCCAGTACTTC
>TRBJ1-2|NA|14|TRBV11-1|NA
CASSFFSTDYGYTF
TGTGCCAGCAGTTTTTTTTCGACAGATTATGGCTACACCTTC
>TRBJ1-4|TRBD1|15|TRBV11-2|NA
CASSLGDREVEKLFF
TGTGCCAGCAGCTTAGGGGACAGGGAGGTCGAAAAACTGTTTTTT
>TRBJ1-1|NA|14|TRBV19|NA
CASTPRAASTEAFF
TGTGCCAGTACCCCCCGTGCTGCGAGCACTGAAGCTTTCTTT
>TRBJ2-2|NA|14|TRBV7-9|NA
CASSNFANTGELFF
TGTGCCAGCTCCAACTTCGCGAACACCGGGGAGCTGTTTTTT
>TRBJ1-1|NA|14|TRBV4-3|NA
CASSQDREYTEAFF
TGCGCCAGCAGCCAAGACAGGGAATACACTGAAGCTTTCTTT
>TRBJ1-2|NA|15|TRBV6-5|few
CASSSSSQTNYGYTF
TGTGCCAGCAGTTCATCCTCACAGACAAACTATGGCTACACCTTC
>TRBJ1-5|NA|14|TRBV2|NA
CASSENGGNQPQHF
TGTGCCAGCAGTGAAAACGGGGGCAATCAGCCCCAGCATTTT
>TRBJ2-3|NA|15|TRBV7-9|NA
CASSLGAGRSDTQYF
TGTGCCAGCAGCTTAGGGGCAGGGAGGTCAGATACGCAGTATTTT
>TRBJ1-2|NA|14|TRBV10-2|NA
CASSAGGAGYGYTF
TGCGCCAGCAGCGCCGGAGGGGCAGGCTATGGCTACACCTTC
>TRBJ2-2|NA|16|TRBV4-2|NA
CASSQERDIYTGELFF
TGTGCCAGCAGCCAAGAACGGGACATTTACACCGGGGAGCTGTTTTTT